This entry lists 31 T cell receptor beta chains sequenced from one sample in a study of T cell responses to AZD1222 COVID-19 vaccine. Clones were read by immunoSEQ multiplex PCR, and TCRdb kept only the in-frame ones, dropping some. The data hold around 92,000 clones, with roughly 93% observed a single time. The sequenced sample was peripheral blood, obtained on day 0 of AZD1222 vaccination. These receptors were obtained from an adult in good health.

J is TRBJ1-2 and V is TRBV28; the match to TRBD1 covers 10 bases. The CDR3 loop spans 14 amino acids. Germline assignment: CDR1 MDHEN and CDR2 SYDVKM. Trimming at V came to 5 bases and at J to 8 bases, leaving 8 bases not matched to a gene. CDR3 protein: CASSTIGTGVGYTF. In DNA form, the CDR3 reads TGTGCCAGCAGTACCATTGGGACAGGGGTCGGCTACACCTTC.

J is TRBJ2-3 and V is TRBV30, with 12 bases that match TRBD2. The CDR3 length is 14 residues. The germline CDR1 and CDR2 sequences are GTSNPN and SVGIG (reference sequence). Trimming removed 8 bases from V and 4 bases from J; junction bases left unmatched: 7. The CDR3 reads CAGGTSGFSDTQYF. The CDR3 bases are TGTGCCGGCGGGACTAGCGGGTTTTCAGATACGCAGTATTTT.

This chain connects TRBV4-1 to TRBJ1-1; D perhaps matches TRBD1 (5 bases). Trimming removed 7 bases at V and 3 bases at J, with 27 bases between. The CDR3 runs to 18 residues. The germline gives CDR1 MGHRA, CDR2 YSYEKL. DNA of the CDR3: TGCGCCAGCACCAACCGAATAGCGGGGGATCAAAGGGACACTGAAGCTTTCTTT. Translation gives CASTNRIAGDQRDTEAFF.

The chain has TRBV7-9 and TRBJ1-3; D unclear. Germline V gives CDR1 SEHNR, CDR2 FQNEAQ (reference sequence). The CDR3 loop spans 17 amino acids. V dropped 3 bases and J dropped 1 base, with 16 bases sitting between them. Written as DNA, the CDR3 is TGTGCCAGCAGCTTCGACGGGCCGATGACTTCTGGAAACACCATATATTTT. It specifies CASSFDGPMTSGNTIYF.

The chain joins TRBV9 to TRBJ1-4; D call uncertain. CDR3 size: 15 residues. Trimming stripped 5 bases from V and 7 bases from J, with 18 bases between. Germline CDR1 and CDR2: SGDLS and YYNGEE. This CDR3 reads CASSPSGLQGEKLFF. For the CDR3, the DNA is TGTGCCAGCAGTCCCTCGGGGTTGCAAGGTGAAAAACTGTTTTTT.

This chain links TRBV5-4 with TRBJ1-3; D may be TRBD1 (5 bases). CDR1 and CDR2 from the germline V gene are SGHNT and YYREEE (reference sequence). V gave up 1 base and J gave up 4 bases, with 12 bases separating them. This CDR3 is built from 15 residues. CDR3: CASSLPGDAGNTIYF. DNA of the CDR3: TGTGCCAGCAGCTTGCCGGGGGACGCAGGAAACACCATATATTTT.

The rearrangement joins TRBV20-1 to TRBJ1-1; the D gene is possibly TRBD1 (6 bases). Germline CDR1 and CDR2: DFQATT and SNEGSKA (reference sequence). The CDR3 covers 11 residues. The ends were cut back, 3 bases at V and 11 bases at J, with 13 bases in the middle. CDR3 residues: CSASGVGGAFF. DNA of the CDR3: TGCAGTGCTAGTGGTGTTGGGGGCGCTTTCTTT.

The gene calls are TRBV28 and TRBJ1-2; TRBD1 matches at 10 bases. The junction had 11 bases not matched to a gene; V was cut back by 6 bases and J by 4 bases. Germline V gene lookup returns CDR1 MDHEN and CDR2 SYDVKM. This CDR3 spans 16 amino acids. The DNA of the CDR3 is TGTGCCAGCAGCTTAATAGGGGACAGGGGCGCCTATGGCTACACCTTC. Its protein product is CASSLIGDRGAYGYTF.

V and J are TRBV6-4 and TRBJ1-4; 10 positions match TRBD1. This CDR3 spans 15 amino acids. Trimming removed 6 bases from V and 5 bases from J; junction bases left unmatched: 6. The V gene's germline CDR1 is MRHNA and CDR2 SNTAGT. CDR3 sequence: CASSEGTGVNEKLFF. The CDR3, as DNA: TGTGCCAGCAGCGAGGGGACAGGGGTAAATGAAAAACTGTTTTTT.

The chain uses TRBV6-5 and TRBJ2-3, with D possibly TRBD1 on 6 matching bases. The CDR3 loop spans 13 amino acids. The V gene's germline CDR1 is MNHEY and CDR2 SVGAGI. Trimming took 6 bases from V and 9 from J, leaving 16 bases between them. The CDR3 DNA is TGTGCCAGCAGACAGGGATTGGTCCCGACGCAGTATTTT. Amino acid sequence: CASRQGLVPTQYF.

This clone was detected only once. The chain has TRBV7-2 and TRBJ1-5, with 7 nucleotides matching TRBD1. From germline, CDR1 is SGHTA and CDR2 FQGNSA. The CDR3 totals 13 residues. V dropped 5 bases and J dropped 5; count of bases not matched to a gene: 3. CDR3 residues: CASSRQGDQPQHF. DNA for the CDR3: TGTGCCAGCAGCCGACAGGGCGATCAGCCCCAGCATTTT.

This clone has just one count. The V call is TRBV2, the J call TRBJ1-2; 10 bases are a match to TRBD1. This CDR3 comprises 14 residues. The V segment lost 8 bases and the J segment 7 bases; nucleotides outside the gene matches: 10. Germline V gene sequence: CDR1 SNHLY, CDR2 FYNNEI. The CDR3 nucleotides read TGTGCCAGCCTGCCTATGGACAGGGGGGGTGGCTACACCTTC. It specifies CASLPMDRGGGYTF.

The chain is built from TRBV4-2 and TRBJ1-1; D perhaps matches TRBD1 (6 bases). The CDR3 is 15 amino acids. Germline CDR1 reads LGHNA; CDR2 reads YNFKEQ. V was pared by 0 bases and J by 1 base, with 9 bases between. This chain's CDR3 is CASSQDIQGNTEAFF. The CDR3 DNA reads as TGTGCCAGCAGCCAAGATATACAGGGGAACACTGAAGCTTTCTTT.

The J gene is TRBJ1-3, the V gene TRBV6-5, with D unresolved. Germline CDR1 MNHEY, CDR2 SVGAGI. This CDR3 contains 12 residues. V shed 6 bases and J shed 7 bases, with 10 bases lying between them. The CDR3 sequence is CASSLGGNTIYF. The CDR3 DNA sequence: TGTGCCAGCAGCCTCGGTGGGAACACCATATATTTT.

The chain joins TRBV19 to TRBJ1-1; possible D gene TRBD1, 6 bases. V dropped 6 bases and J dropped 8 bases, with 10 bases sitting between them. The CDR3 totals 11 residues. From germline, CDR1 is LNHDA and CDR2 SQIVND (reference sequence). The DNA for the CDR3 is TGTGCCAGTAGCGTAACAGGGGAAGCTTTCTTT. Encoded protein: CASSVTGEAFF.

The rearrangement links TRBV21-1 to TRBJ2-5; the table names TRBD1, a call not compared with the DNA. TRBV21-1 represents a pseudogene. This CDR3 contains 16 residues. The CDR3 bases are TGTGCCAGCAGCAAAGTGCAGGGGACCTACCAAGAGACCCAGTACTTC. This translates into CASSKVQGTYQETQYF.

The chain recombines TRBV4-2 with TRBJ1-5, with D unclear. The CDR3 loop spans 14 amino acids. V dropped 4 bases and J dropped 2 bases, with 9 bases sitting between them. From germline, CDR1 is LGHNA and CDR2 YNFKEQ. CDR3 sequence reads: CASSPVVGNQPQHF. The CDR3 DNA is TGTGCCAGCAGCCCCGTGGTTGGCAATCAGCCCCAGCATTTT.

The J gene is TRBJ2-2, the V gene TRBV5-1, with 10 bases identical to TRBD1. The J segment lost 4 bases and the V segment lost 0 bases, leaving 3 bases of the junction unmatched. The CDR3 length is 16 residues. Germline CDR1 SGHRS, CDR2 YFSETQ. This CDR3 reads CASSLVRTGGTGELFF. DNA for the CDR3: TGCGCCAGCAGCTTGGTCAGGACAGGGGGCACCGGGGAGCTGTTTTTT.

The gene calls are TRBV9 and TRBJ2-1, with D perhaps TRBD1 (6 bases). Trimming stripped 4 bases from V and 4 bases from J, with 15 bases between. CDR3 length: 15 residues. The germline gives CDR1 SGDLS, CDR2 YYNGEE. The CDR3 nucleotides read TGTGCCAGCAGCCCGAGCACAGGGACATACAATGAGCAGTTCTTC. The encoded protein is CASSPSTGTYNEQFF.

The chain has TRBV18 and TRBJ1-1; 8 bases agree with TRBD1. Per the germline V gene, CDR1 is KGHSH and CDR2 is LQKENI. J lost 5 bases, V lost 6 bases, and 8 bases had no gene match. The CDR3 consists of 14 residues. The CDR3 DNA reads TGTGCCAGCTCTGTCCAGGGGGCAGAGACTGAAGCTTTCTTT. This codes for CASSVQGAETEAFF.

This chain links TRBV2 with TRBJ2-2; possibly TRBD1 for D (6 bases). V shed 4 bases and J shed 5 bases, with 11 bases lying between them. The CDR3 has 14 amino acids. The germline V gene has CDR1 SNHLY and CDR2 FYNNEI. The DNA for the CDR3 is TGTGCCAGCAGTGGGGTTGACAGGACCGGGGAGCTGTTTTTT. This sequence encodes CASSGVDRTGELFF.

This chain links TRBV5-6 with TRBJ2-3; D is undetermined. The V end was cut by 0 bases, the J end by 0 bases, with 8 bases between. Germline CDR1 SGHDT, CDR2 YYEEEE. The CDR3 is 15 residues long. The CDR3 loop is CASSLAPTSTDTQYF. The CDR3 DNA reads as TGTGCCAGCAGCTTGGCACCTACTAGCACAGATACGCAGTATTTT. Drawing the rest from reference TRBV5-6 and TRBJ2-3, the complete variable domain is DAGVTQSPTHLIKTRGQQVTLRCSPKSGHDTVSWYQQALGQGPQFIFQYYEEEERQRGNFPDRFSGHQFPNYSSELNVNALLLGDSALYLCASSLAPTSTDTQYFGPGTRLTVL.

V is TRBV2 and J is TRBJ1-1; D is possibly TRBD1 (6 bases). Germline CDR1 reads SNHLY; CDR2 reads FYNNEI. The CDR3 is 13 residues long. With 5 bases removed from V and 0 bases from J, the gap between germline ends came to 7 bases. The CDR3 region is CASSRGVNTEAFF. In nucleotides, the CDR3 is TGTGCCAGCAGTAGGGGGGTGAACACTGAAGCTTTCTTT. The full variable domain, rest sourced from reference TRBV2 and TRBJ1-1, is EPEVTQTPSHQVTQMGQEVILRCVPISNHLYFYWYRQILGQKVEFLVSFYNNEISEKSEIFDDQFSVERPDGSNFTLKIRSTKLEDSAMYFCASSRGVNTEAFFGQGTRLTVV.

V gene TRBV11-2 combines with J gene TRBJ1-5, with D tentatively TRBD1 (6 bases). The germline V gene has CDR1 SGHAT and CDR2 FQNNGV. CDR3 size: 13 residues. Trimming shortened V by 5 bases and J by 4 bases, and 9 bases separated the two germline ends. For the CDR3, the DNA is TGTGCCAGCAGCGCAGACAGGAATCAGCCCCAGCATTTT. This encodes CASSADRNQPQHF.

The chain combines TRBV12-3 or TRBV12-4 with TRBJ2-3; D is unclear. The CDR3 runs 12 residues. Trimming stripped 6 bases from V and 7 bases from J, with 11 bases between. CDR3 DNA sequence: TGTGCCAGCAGCACGGCGGCCTATACGCAGTATTTT. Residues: CASSTAAYTQYF.

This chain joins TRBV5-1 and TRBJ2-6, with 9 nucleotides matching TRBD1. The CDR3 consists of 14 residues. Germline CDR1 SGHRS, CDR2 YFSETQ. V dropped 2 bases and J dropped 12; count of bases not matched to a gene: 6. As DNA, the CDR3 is TGCGCCAGCAGCTTACAGGGGGCGCCCTCCGTCCTGACTTTC. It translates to CASSLQGAPSVLTF.

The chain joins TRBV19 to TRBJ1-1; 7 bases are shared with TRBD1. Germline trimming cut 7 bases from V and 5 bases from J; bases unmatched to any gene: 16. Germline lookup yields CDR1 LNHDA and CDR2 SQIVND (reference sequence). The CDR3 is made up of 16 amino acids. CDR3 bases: TGTGCCAGTACTCCCCGGGGGGCACAGGGGAGGACTGAAGCTTTCTTT. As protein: CASTPRGAQGRTEAFF. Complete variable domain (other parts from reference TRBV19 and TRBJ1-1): DGGITQSPKYLFRKEGQNVTLSCEQNLNHDAMYWYRQDPGQGLRLIYYSQIVNDFQKGDIAEGYSVSREKKESFPLTVTSAQKNPTAFYLCASTPRGAQGRTEAFFGQGTRLTVV.

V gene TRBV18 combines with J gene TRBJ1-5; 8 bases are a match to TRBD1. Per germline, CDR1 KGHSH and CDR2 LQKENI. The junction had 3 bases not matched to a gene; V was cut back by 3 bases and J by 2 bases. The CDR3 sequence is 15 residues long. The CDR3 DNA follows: TGTGCCAGCTCACCGACGGGACAGGGCAATCAGCCCCAGCATTTT. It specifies CASSPTGQGNQPQHF.

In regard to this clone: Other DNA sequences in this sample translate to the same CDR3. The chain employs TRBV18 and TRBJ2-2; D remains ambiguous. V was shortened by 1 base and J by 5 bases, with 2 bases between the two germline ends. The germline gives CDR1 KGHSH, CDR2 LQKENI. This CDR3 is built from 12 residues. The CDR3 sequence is CASSPRTGELFF. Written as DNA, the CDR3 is TGTGCCAGCTCACCACGAACCGGGGAGCTGTTTTTT.

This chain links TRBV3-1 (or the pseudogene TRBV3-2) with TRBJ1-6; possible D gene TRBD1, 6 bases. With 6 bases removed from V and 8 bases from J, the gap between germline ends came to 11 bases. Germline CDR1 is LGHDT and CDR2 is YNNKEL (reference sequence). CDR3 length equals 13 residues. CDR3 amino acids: CASREQGHSPLHF. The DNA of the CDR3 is TGTGCCAGCAGAGAACAGGGTCATTCACCCCTCCACTTT.

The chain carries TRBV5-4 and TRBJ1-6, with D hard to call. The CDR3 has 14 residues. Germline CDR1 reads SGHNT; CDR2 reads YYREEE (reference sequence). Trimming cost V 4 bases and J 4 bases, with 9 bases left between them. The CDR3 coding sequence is TGTGCCAGCAGCAAGGGCCCTTATAATTCACCCCTCCACTTT. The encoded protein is CASSKGPYNSPLHF. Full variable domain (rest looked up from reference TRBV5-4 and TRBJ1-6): ETGVTQSPTHLIKTRGQQVTLRCSSQSGHNTVSWYQQALGQGPQFIFQYYREEENGRGNFPPRFSGLQFPNYSSELNVNALELDDSALYLCASSKGPYNSPLHFGNGTRLTVT.